This T cell receptor beta chain was sequenced during a study of regulatory T cells in long-lasting Graves disease. Points from the study as a whole: Patients with persistent disease shared 2,500 or so public clonotypes, outpacing the roughly 1,000 shared by new patients. Owing to a sample size that was small, accuracy may have been reduced.

Construction of TCR beta libraries relied on iRepertoire HTBI primers and on Arm-PCR targeting CDR3 regions. TCRdb re-analysed the multiplex PCR reads in MiXCR, keeping a single row per CDR3 protein. There are 450,000 to 600,000 distinct CDR3 sequences in the sample; approximately 13% occur only once, and 10% lies in the top ten. This clonotype appeared many times. Its specificity is not known. The V end was cut by 5 bases, the J end by 1 base, with 12 bases between. The CDR3 sequence is 14 residues long. Per germline, CDR1 MNHEY and CDR2 SMNVEV (reference sequence). The time point: newly diagnosed GD, antithyroid drugs for less than 3 months. TCR sequences were obtained from RNA taken from PBMCs. These same records also appear under a second study, on T cells in Graves' hyperthyroidism and ophthalmopathy. That work states: Patients were aged 18 to 65, had disease duration under 2 months, and had newly diagnosed hyperthyroidism.

The sequencing here drew on peripheral blood mononuclear cells (PBMCs), taken at new diagnosis, from a patient treated with antithyroid drugs. The chain employs TRBV27 and TRBJ2-7, with D tentatively TRBD1 (6 bases). This clonotype originated in a man younger than 45 with Graves disease. The CDR3 nucleotides are TGTGCCAGCAGTACCGACAGGCTGTCCTACGAGCAGTACTTC. Translating it yields CASSTDRLSYEQYF.